Listed below are T cell receptor beta chains from one sample, sequenced in a study of T cells in Graves' hyperthyroidism and ophthalmopathy. MiXCR, run by TCRdb on the multiplex PCR reads, gives a single entry per CDR3 protein. Seen here are 500,000 to 650,000 distinct CDR3 sequences, 40% to 55% observed once, and the top ten hold around 47%. Sequences were obtained from peripheral blood or thyroid tissue (not recorded which). These receptors all come from an adult woman with Graves' disease, either hyperthyroidism or ophthalmopathy (not recorded which). The CDR3 runs from the conserved cysteine through the conserved F or W. A D gene is named only where the DNA matches it firmly. The size field is filled for only some rows; it gives once, few, many or a size class.

>NA|TRBV9|NA|TRBJ2-2|14
CASATGTGTGELFF
TGTGCCAGCGCCACCGGGACTGGAACCGGGGAGCTGTTTTTT
>NA|TRBV20-1|NA|TRBJ2-5|13
CSEEGRAQETQYF
TGCAGTGAAGAAGGGCGAGCTCAGGAGACCCAGTACTTC
>TRBD1|TRBV7-9|many|TRBJ2-7|13
CASSSGQTYEQYF
TGTGCCAGCAGCTCGGGACAGACCTACGAGCAGTACTTC
>TRBD1|TRBV6-5|many|TRBJ1-2|14
CASSPKVFGTEYTF
TGTGCCAGCAGTCCTAAGGTTTTCGGGACAGAGTACACCTTC
>TRBD1|TRBV2|many|TRBJ2-2|17
CASRKTGGMALTGELFF
TGTGCCAGCAGAAAGACAGGGGGCATGGCCCTCACCGGGGAGCTGTTTTTT
>NA|TRBV5-4|few|TRBJ2-7|12
CASPPGTYEQYF
TGTGCCAGCCCTCCAGGTACCTACGAGCAGTACTTC
>NA|TRBV7-2|NA|TRBJ1-2|13
CASSWGRDYGYTF
TGTGCCAGCAGCTGGGGACGGGACTATGGCTACACCTTC
>NA|TRBV6-1|NA|TRBJ1-4|14
CASKKLGQTEKLFF
TGTGCCAGCAAGAAGTTGGGGCAGACTGAAAAACTGTTTTTT
>NA|TRBV7-7|few|TRBJ2-5|11
CASVGGETQYF
TGTGCCAGCGTGGGCGGAGAGACCCAGTACTTC
>TRBD2|TRBV2|NA|TRBJ2-7|17
CASSDPQTSGGYYEQYF
TGTGCCAGCAGTGATCCCCAGACTAGCGGGGGGTACTACGAGCAGTACTTC
>NA|TRBV4-2|many|TRBJ1-2|13
CASSPETGLGYTF
TGTGCCAGCAGCCCTGAGACAGGCTTGGGCTACACCTTC
>NA|TRBV7-9|NA|TRBJ2-5|12
CASSSPMETQYF
TGTGCCAGCAGCTCCCCTATGGAGACCCAGTACTTC
>NA|TRBV20-1|few|TRBJ2-2|17
CSAREEKPYWNTGELFF
TGCAGTGCTAGAGAGGAGAAACCATACTGGAACACCGGGGAGCTGTTTTTT
>NA|TRBV7-9|NA|TRBJ2-5|15
CASSLTQGRQETQYF
TGCGCCAGCAGCTTAACGCAGGGGCGCCAAGAGACCCAGTACTTC
>NA|TRBV7-6|many|TRBJ2-7|15
CASSHGQGDTYEQYF
TGTGCCAGCAGCCACGGACAAGGCGACACCTACGAGCAGTACTTC
>TRBD2|TRBV4-1|NA|TRBJ2-5|14
CASSQEGLGGTQYF
TGCGCCAGCAGCCAAGAGGGACTAGGCGGGACCCAGTACTTC
>NA|TRBV10-1|few|TRBJ1-1|13
CASSESGTAEAFF
TGCGCCAGCAGTGAGTCGGGGACCGCTGAAGCTTTCTTT
>TRBD1|TRBV2|once|TRBJ1-1|18
CASSPTGTGGSVVTEAFF
TGTGCCAGCAGTCCTACCGGGACAGGGGGATCGGTGGTAACTGAAGCTTTCTTT
>NA|TRBV7-8|NA|TRBJ2-5|11
CASSSNGTQYF
TGTGCCAGCAGCTCGAACGGGACCCAGTACTTC
>TRBD2|TRBV20-1|NA|TRBJ2-7|15
CSARSYAGGVYEQYF
TGCAGTGCTAGGTCTTATGCGGGAGGAGTCTACGAGCAGTACTTC
>NA|TRBV7-3|many|TRBJ1-1|18
CASSLRPAWPEVNTEAFF
TGTGCCAGCAGCTTAAGACCCGCATGGCCAGAAGTGAACACTGAAGCTTTCTTT
>NA|TRBV7-3|NA|TRBJ2-2|13
CASTSGSTGELFF
TGTGCCAGCACAAGCGGATCCACCGGGGAGCTGTTTTTT
>TRBD1|TRBV7-2|few|TRBJ1-2|14
CASSVADRVAGYTF
TGTGCCAGCAGCGTGGCCGACAGGGTCGCTGGCTACACCTTC
>NA|TRBV19|many|TRBJ2-2|18
CASKGGWTVRKGTGELFF
TGTGCCAGTAAGGGGGGCTGGACGGTTCGGAAGGGCACCGGGGAGCTGTTTTTT
>TRBD1|TRBV6-6|many|TRBJ1-5|17
CASSPLATGLSNQPQHF
TGTGCCAGCAGTCCTCTCGCGACAGGGCTAAGCAATCAGCCCCAGCATTTT
>NA|TRBV7-8|many|TRBJ2-5|16
CASSLSFRGHQETQYF
TGTGCCAGCAGCTTATCATTCCGGGGCCACCAAGAGACCCAGTACTTC
>NA|TRBV20-1|many|TRBJ1-2|12
CSARGRSYGYTF
TGCAGTGCTAGAGGACGGTCCTATGGCTACACCTTC
>NA|TRBV4-3|many|TRBJ2-7|13
CASSQDGSYEQYF
TGCGCCAGCAGCCAAGACGGCTCCTACGAGCAGTACTTC
>TRBD2|TRBV29-1|NA|TRBJ2-5|13
CRRLGGVQETQYF
TGCAGACGACTTGGGGGGGTCCAAGAGACCCAGTACTTC
>NA|TRBV11-2|NA|TRBJ2-5|17
CASSLELRGRRQETQYF
TGTGCCAGCAGCTTAGAGTTGAGGGGAAGGAGGCAAGAGACCCAGTACTTC
>TRBD2|TRBV10-3|few|TRBJ2-2|16
CAIKETSGSNTGELFF
TGTGCCATCAAGGAGACTAGCGGGTCGAACACCGGGGAGCTGTTTTTT
>TRBD1|TRBV7-2|few|TRBJ1-1|13
CASSLATGEGAFF
TGTGCCAGCAGCTTAGCCACAGGGGAAGGAGCTTTCTTT
>NA|TRBV29-1|NA|TRBJ1-1|18
CSVEGVDRGRATNTEAFF
TGCAGCGTTGAAGGGGTAGATCGGGGCAGGGCGACGAACACTGAAGCTTTCTTT
>NA|TRBV7-9|NA|TRBJ1-1|13
CASSLSQTTEAFF
TGTGCCAGCAGCTTATCTCAAACCACTGAAGCTTTCTTT
>NA|TRBV5-1|NA|TRBJ1-1|13
CASSSPNSAEAFF
TGCGCCAGCAGCTCACCTAACTCGGCCGAAGCTTTCTTT
>NA|TRBV28|NA|TRBJ1-6|15
CASSTPSSYNSPLHF
TGTGCCAGCAGTACACCGAGCTCCTATAATTCACCCCTCCACTTT
>NA|TRBV9|NA|TRBJ2-2|12
CASSQATGELFF
TGTGCCAGCAGCCAGGCCACCGGGGAGCTGTTTTTT
>NA|TRBV28|NA|TRBJ1-4|16
CASRGQRGDYDEKLFF
TGTGCCAGCCGCGGACAGCGCGGGGATTACGATGAAAAACTGTTTTTT
>NA|TRBV11-2|NA|TRBJ2-2|15
CASSRPGRGAGELFF
TGTGCCAGCAGCCGCCCAGGGAGGGGGGCCGGGGAGCTGTTTTTT
>NA|TRBV7-2|NA|TRBJ2-7|12
CASSLGSNEQYF
TGTGCCAGCAGCTTGGGCAGTAACGAGCAGTACTTC
>NA|TRBV5-4|many|TRBJ1-2|12
CASSLSGQRYTF
TGTGCCAGCAGCCTATCCGGACAACGCTACACCTTC
>TRBD1|TRBV20-1|NA|TRBJ1-5|13
CSAGDRADQPQHF
TGCAGTGCCGGAGACAGGGCCGATCAGCCCCAGCATTTT
>TRBD2|TRBV29-1|NA|TRBJ2-5|16
CSVEEASGSGWETQYF
TGCAGCGTTGAAGAGGCTAGCGGGAGTGGGTGGGAGACCCAGTACTTC
>NA|TRBV4-1|NA|TRBJ1-1|14
CASSQDMRGTEAFF
TGTGCCAGCAGCCAAGATATGAGGGGCACTGAAGCTTTCTTT
>NA|TRBV10-3|NA|TRBJ1-3|14
CASSFVGSGNTIYF
TGTGCCAGCAGTTTTGTGGGCTCTGGAAACACCATATATTTT
>NA|TRBV29-1|NA|TRBJ1-1|12
CSVGGVETEAFF
TGCAGCGTTGGGGGGGTCGAGACTGAAGCTTTCTTT
>NA|TRBV10-2|many|TRBJ2-3|12
CASKDLTDTQYF
TGCGCCAGCAAGGACCTCACAGATACGCAGTATTTT
>NA|TRBV7-9|NA|TRBJ2-1|14
CASNFPGVNTEQFF
TGTGCCAGCAACTTCCCCGGGGTGAACACTGAGCAGTTCTTC
>TRBD2|TRBV20-1|NA|TRBJ2-3|14
CSVAGGWRADTQYF
TGCAGTGTTGCGGGAGGCTGGAGGGCAGATACGCAGTATTTT
>NA|TRBV19|NA|TRBJ1-1|14
CASTGTAGRTEAFF
TGTGCCAGCACCGGGACGGCAGGGCGAACTGAAGCTTTCTTT
>NA|TRBV7-2|NA|TRBJ1-2|13
CASTLRTGYGYTF
TGTGCCAGCACCTTACGGACGGGCTATGGCTACACCTTC
>NA|TRBV7-2|few|TRBJ2-7|13
CASSLVGYYEQYF
TGTGCCAGCAGCTTGGTGGGGTACTACGAGCAGTACTTC
>NA|TRBV29-1|NA|TRBJ2-5|12
CSVAAGKETQYF
TGCAGCGTAGCGGCGGGGAAAGAGACCCAGTACTTC